This T cell receptor (beta chain) was observed in a study of blood T cells in healthy people across ages. This clonotype was detected only a few times. Its antigen is not known. Then a second PCR, running roughly 7 to 12 cycles, was carried out with a sample-barcoded 5' primer and a J-beta primer mix. TCRdb called the 5' RACE reads again in MiXCR, with one record for every CDR3 protein. The sample lists over 1,500,000 distinct CDR3 sequences; approximately 39% were seen once. Whole-study results and caveats: Unsorted PBMC input precluded a conclusive naive versus antigen-experienced comparison. A strong correlation was found between TCR beta diversity and the percentage of naive T cells.

This CDR3 is built from 15 residues. Trimming cost V 5 bases and J 4 bases; bases outside gene matches: 10. This chain joins TRBV12-3 or TRBV12-4 and TRBJ2-7; 8 bases match TRBD1. The sequence came from a human donor in good health. Sequences were obtained from blood. The CDR3 loop is CASSPGQGIVYEQYF. The CDR3 DNA follows: TGTGCCAGCAGTCCCGGACAGGGCATTGTATACGAGCAGTACTTC.